This passage covers 8 T cell receptor beta chains from one sample sequenced in a study of shared clonotypes between healthy human individuals. The repertoire was sequenced with immunoSEQ multiplex PCR; TCRdb's copy has only in-frame clones and lacks some. Of some 1,100,000 clones in the sample, 78% were seen once. The sequenced sample was memory CD4+ T cells from PBMCs. Regarding subset: CD45RA-negative fraction. The receptors shown here come from a young man in good health. Some clones in this sample may be carry-over from other donors' samples.

This clone was picked up one time. The chain employs TRBV28 and TRBJ2-1, with TRBD2 identical over 7 bases. The ends lost 4 bases at V and 0 bases at J; junction bases unmatched: 6. Germline V lookup: CDR1 MDHEN, CDR2 SYDVKM. This CDR3 contains 16 residues. CDR3 sequence: CASSSKLASSYNEQFF. DNA for the CDR3: TGTGCCAGCAGTTCGAAACTAGCGAGCTCCTACAATGAGCAGTTCTTC.

This clone was recorded once. V gene TRBV5-1 combines with J gene TRBJ1-4; 11 nucleotides match TRBD1. This CDR3 spans 19 amino acids. Per the germline V gene, CDR1 is SGHRS and CDR2 is YFSETQ. The J segment lost 0 bases and the V segment lost 1 base, leaving 8 bases of the junction unmatched. The CDR3 loop is CASSLHRTGGDATNEKLFF. For the CDR3, the DNA is TGCGCCAGCAGCTTGCACCGGACAGGGGGCGACGCAACTAATGAAAAACTGTTTTTT.

The genes are TRBV6-4 and TRBJ2-3, with D possibly TRBD2 on 6 matching bases. CDR3 length: 13 amino acids. Trimming took off 8 bases at V and 5 bases at J, with 14 bases between the two ends. The germline V gene has CDR1 MRHNA and CDR2 SNTAGT. As DNA, the CDR3 is TGTGCCAGCCTGGAGGGGAGTCGAGATACGCAGTATTTT. The encoded protein is CASLEGSRDTQYF.

The chain links TRBV27 to TRBJ2-5; 9 nucleotides match TRBD2. The trim removed 2 bases at V and 6 bases at J, leaving 7 bases unmatched. This CDR3 region has 15 residues. The germline V gene has CDR1 MNHEY and CDR2 SMNVEV (reference sequence). Here the CDR3 reads CASSLDVAGVQTQYF. The CDR3 nucleotides are TGTGCCAGCAGTTTAGATGTAGCGGGAGTACAGACCCAGTACTTC.

The chain employs TRBV28 and TRBJ2-3; D remains ambiguous. Per the germline V gene, CDR1 is MDHEN and CDR2 is SYDVKM. The V and J ends lost 5 bases and 4 bases respectively, with 10 bases between them. The CDR3 contains 13 residues. The CDR3 is CASSGVAPDTQYF. CDR3 in DNA: TGTGCCAGCAGTGGAGTAGCTCCAGATACGCAGTATTTT. The whole variable domain, remainder taken from reference TRBV28 and TRBJ2-3, is DVKVTQSSRYLVKRTGEKVFLECVQDMDHENMFWYRQDPGLGLRLIYFSYDVKMKEKGDIPEGYSVSREKKERFSLILESASTNQTSMYLCASSGVAPDTQYFGPGTRLTVL.

The chain uses TRBV30 and TRBJ2-5; 7 nucleotides match TRBD2. J gave up 2 bases and V 4 bases, and 4 bases lay outside the gene matches. The germline V gene encodes CDR1 GTSNPN and CDR2 SVGIG (reference sequence). The CDR3 runs to 13 residues. The DNA for the CDR3 is TGTGCCTGGACTAGCGGCCTACAAGAGACCCAGTACTTC. Its translation is CAWTSGLQETQYF.

This chain joins TRBV28 and TRBJ1-1, with 9 bases identical to TRBD1. The CDR3 consists of 15 residues. Trimming took 5 bases from V and 4 from J; bases not matched to a gene: 8. Looked up from germline, CDR1 is MDHEN and CDR2 is SYDVKM. CDR3 sequence (DNA): TGTGCCAGCAGTCCCCGGACAGGGGAAATCACTGAAGCTTTCTTT. It encodes CASSPRTGEITEAFF. The full variable domain, with the rest looked up from reference TRBV28 and TRBJ1-1, is DVKVTQSSRYLVKRTGEKVFLECVQDMDHENMFWYRQDPGLGLRLIYFSYDVKMKEKGDIPEGYSVSREKKERFSLILESASTNQTSMYLCASSPRTGEITEAFFGQGTRLTVV.

This clone was counted only a few times. V and J are TRBV2 and TRBJ1-5, with a weak D call TRBD1 (6 bases). Trimming cost V 5 bases and J 0 bases, with 14 bases left between them. CDR1 SNHLY and CDR2 FYNNEI come from the germline V gene. The CDR3 is made up of 16 amino acids. CDR3 nucleotide sequence: TGTGCCAGCAGTTACACAGGGACTTATAGCAATCAGCCCCAGCATTTT. Residues: CASSYTGTYSNQPQHF.